Each of the 17 T cell receptor beta chains below was sequenced from the same sample in a study of regulatory T cells in long-lasting Graves disease. Time point defined: newly diagnosed GD, antithyroid drugs for less than 3 months. PBMC RNA served as the TCR library source. Arm-PCR of CDR3 regions with iRepertoire HTBI primers generated TCR beta libraries. One entry per CDR3 protein results from TCRdb running MiXCR on the multiplex PCR reads. Here the sample spans 500,000 or so distinct CDR3 sequences, about 14% being singletons. These same records also appear under a second study, on T cells in Graves' hyperthyroidism and ophthalmopathy.

The sequences come from peripheral blood mononuclear cells (PBMCs), collected at new diagnosis, from a patient treated with antithyroid drugs. These TCRs come from a woman in her 50s with Graves disease.

This clonotype was picked up many times. The V and J genes are TRBV28 and TRBJ1-6; a possible D gene is TRBD1 (5 bases). This CDR3 has 16 amino acids. Germline-derived CDR1 and CDR2 are MDHEN and SYDVKM. V dropped 5 bases and J dropped 9 bases, with 20 bases sitting between them. The CDR3 coding sequence is TGTGCCAGCAGTCCTCCTTTCCCGGGACCGATTTCACCCCTCCACTTT. Translating it yields CASSPPFPGPISPLHF. The full variable domain, completed using reference TRBV28 and TRBJ1-6, is DVKVTQSSRYLVKRTGEKVFLECVQDMDHENMFWYRQDPGLGLRLIYFSYDVKMKEKGDIPEGYSVSREKKERFSLILESASTNQTSMYLCASSPPFPGPISPLHFGNGTRLTVT.

V and J are TRBV30 and TRBJ1-4; 9 bases are shared with TRBD1. The V gene end was trimmed by 0 bases and the J gene end by 7 bases; junction bases not matched to a gene: 6. CDR3 length: 15 residues. Germline loops: CDR1 GTSNPN, CDR2 SVGIG (reference sequence). Here the CDR3 DNA reads TGTGCCTGGAGTGTCCCCGGGACAGGGAGTGAAAAACTGTTTTTT. It specifies CAWSVPGTGSEKLFF. The complete variable domain, with remaining parts taken from reference TRBV30 and TRBJ1-4, reads SQTIHQWPATLVQPVGSPLSLECTVEGTSNPNLYWYRQAAGRGLQLLFYSVGIGQISSEVPQNLSASRPQDRQFILSSKKLLLSDSGFYLCAWSVPGTGSEKLFFGSGTQLSVL.

This clonotype was seen repeatedly, ten times or more. The chain combines TRBV7-2 with TRBJ2-7; TRBD1 or TRBD2 may be the D gene (5 bases each). V shed 6 bases and J shed 2 bases, with 11 bases lying between them. The CDR3 covers 13 residues. Germline V lookup: CDR1 SGHTA, CDR2 FQGNSA. DNA of the CDR3: TGTGCCAGCAGTTGGGACGGCCCCTACGAGCAGTACTTC. Translating gives CASSWDGPYEQYF.

Points on this clonotype: This may stem from a read error, because a much larger clone lies one nucleotide away. V is TRBV11-2 and J is TRBJ2-1; D not resolved. V was cut by 1 base and J by 15 bases, with 13 bases left in between. The CDR3 sequence is 12 residues long. The V gene's germline CDR1 is SGHAT and CDR2 FQNNGV. This CDR3 reads CASSLVLNSPFF. Written as DNA, the CDR3 is TGTGCCAGCAGCTTAGTTTTGAATAGCCCGTTCTTC.

There are a few counts of this clonotype. CDR3 DNA sequence: TGTGCCAGCAGTGAATTGGCAGGGGATGGCTACACCTTC. As protein: CASSELAGDGYTF. The chain combines TRBV6-1 with TRBJ1-2; a weak D match, TRBD1 (6 bases). V dropped 2 bases and J dropped 6 bases, with 10 bases sitting between them. The CDR3 has 13 amino acids. Germline-derived CDR1 and CDR2 are MNHNS and SASEGT.

This clonotype was counted at least ten times. The chain joins TRBV20-1 to TRBJ2-7; D tentatively fits TRBD1 or TRBD2 (5 bases each). Between the trimmed V and J ends, which lost 3 bases and 2 bases, there was a span of 23 bases. Looked up from germline, CDR1 is DFQATT and CDR2 is SNEGSKA (reference sequence). The CDR3 has 17 amino acids. CDR3 protein: CSARTQGVVVVPYEQYF. The DNA for the CDR3 is TGCAGTGCTAGGACCCAGGGAGTTGTAGTGGTCCCCTACGAGCAGTACTTC.

This clonotype was seen more than once but under ten times. CDR3: CASSPWTETQYF. Written as DNA, the CDR3 is TGTGCCAGCTCACCGTGGACCGAGACCCAGTACTTC. This sequence joins TRBV18 and TRBJ2-5; D gene unclear. This CDR3 has 12 residues. Germline CDR1 and CDR2: KGHSH and LQKENI. V dropped 3 bases and J dropped 5 bases, with 7 bases sitting between them.

In its sample, this clonotype was seen many times. The J gene is TRBJ2-4, the V gene TRBV19; TRBD2 might be the D (6 bases). The V gene lost 0 bases and the J gene lost 5 bases, with 17 bases spanning the gap. CDR1 LNHDA and CDR2 SQIVND come from the germline V gene (reference sequence). The CDR3 has 17 residues. CDR3 protein: CASSIDRGGLEENIQYF. CDR3 DNA sequence: TGTGCCAGTAGTATAGATCGTGGAGGGTTGGAGGAAAACATTCAGTACTTC.

This rearrangement joins TRBV10-3 to TRBJ2-5; possible D gene TRBD1, 7 bases. This CDR3 comprises 17 residues. Germline V gene lookup returns CDR1 ENHRY and CDR2 SYGVKD. The ends were cut back, 3 bases at V and 1 base at J, with 18 bases in the middle. The CDR3 reads CAISESVGGQFQETQYF. CDR3 coding DNA: TGTGCCATCAGTGAATCGGTCGGGGGACAGTTCCAAGAGACCCAGTACTTC.

J is TRBJ2-7 and V is TRBV3-1; D could derive from TRBD1 or TRBD2 (6 bases each). The CDR3 loop spans 12 amino acids. V lost 4 bases and J lost 5, with 9 bases in between. Per the germline V gene, CDR1 is LGHDT and CDR2 is YNNKEL (reference sequence). DNA of the CDR3: TGTGCCAGCAGCCCCCGGGGGCACGAGCAGTACTTC. Residues: CASSPRGHEQYF.

This clonotype has just one count. Given a far larger clone just one base away, this is likely a sequencing read error. This rearrangement joins TRBV2 to TRBJ2-5; D perhaps matches TRBD1 (6 bases). The J call may be faulty, since TRBJ2-1 better matches the DNA end. Germline V CDR1 and CDR2: SNHLY, FYNNEI. CDR3 length equals 14 residues. DNA of the CDR3: TGTGCCAGCAGCCCCGGAGCAGGGGAAGATGAGCAGTTCTTC. The encoded protein is CASSPGAGEDEQFF.

This clonotype was seen ten or more times. The rearrangement joins TRBV6-5 to TRBJ1-1; TRBD1 agrees at 9 bases. From germline, CDR1 is MNHEY and CDR2 SVGAGI. V shed 0 bases and J 1 base; nucleotides not matched to a gene: 3. The CDR3 totals 16 residues. CDR3 nucleotides: TGTGCCAGCAGTTACTCGGACAGGGGCGGGAACACTGAAGCTTTCTTT. Translating gives CASSYSDRGGNTEAFF.

This clonotype appeared many times. The chain links TRBV12-3 or TRBV12-4 to TRBJ1-5; D unclear. The length of the CDR3 is 14 residues. Trimming cost V 4 bases and J 3 bases, with 10 bases left between them. CDR3 DNA sequence: TGTGCCAGCAGTTCAGTGGCCCCCAATCAGCCCCAGCATTTT. Amino acids: CASSSVAPNQPQHF.

This clonotype was found a few times. The chain carries TRBV19 and TRBJ2-5, with 8 bases aligning to TRBD2. Germline assignment: CDR1 LNHDA and CDR2 SQIVND (reference sequence). After removal of 4 bases from V and 0 bases from J, the junction contained 7 bases not matched to a gene. The CDR3 extends over 16 amino acids. As DNA, the CDR3 is TGTGCCAGTAGTAGCTCAGCGGGGGAACACCAAGAGACCCAGTACTTC. Translating gives CASSSSAGEHQETQYF.

This clonotype was recorded many times. The CDR3, as DNA: TGTGCCAGCACCGGGACAGGGACAAATGAGCAGTTCTTC. Translation: CASTGTGTNEQFF. J is TRBJ2-1 and V is TRBV3-1; TRBD1 matches 9 bases. V shed 7 bases and J 7 bases; nucleotides not matched to a gene: 5. The CDR3 is made up of 13 amino acids. The germline CDR1 and CDR2 sequences are LGHDT and YNNKEL (reference sequence).

This clonotype has a count of ten or more. The rearrangement uses TRBV28 and TRBJ2-3, with 10 bases that match TRBD2. The CDR3 is 16 amino acids. Losses at the gene ends were 4 bases for V and 0 bases for J; bases not matched to a gene: 4. CDR1 and CDR2 from the germline V gene are MDHEN and SYDVKM. The chain's CDR3 is CASSWTSGQSTDTQYF. The CDR3 DNA reads as TGTGCCAGCAGTTGGACTAGCGGCCAGAGCACAGATACGCAGTATTTT.

This clonotype has a count of ten or more. The chain links TRBV28 to TRBJ1-1; no firm D call. Germline V gene data show CDR1 as MDHEN and CDR2 as SYDVKM. CDR3 size: 12 residues. The V gene lost 6 bases and the J gene lost 1 base, with 6 bases spanning the gap. For the CDR3, the DNA is TGTGCCAGCAGAGTCTCGAACACTGAAGCTTTCTTT. Amino acid sequence: CASRVSNTEAFF.